The 18 T cell receptor beta chains listed next were all sequenced from one sample in a study of blood T cell repertoires in COVID-19. Method: immunoSEQ multiplex PCR; TCRdb's copy keeps in-frame clones and lacks some. The repertoire consists of under 250,000 clones, with roughly 83% occurring once and the leading ten covering just over 2.5%. Sequenced: peripheral blood. These receptor sequences come from an older woman with active or convalescent COVID-19.

The CDR3 reads CASRPGQGYGYTF. CDR3 bases: TGTGCCAGCAGACCGGGACAGGGGTATGGCTACACCTTC. The chain links TRBV12-3 or TRBV12-4 to TRBJ1-2; 10 bases map to TRBD1. The CDR3 covers 13 residues. With 6 bases clipped from V and 5 bases from J, the junction kept 3 bases outside the gene matches.

The rearrangement uses TRBV28 and TRBJ2-3; TRBD1 matches 7 bases. CDR1 MDHEN and CDR2 SYDVKM come from the germline V gene. The CDR3 length is 16 residues. The V and J ends lost 5 bases and 1 base, in that order; junction bases with no gene match: 9. The CDR3 DNA follows: TGTGCCAGCAGTCCCATAGGACAGGATGGCACAGATACGCAGTATTTT. Translating it yields CASSPIGQDGTDTQYF. The full variable domain, its missing parts supplied by reference TRBV28 and TRBJ2-3, is DVKVTQSSRYLVKRTGEKVFLECVQDMDHENMFWYRQDPGLGLRLIYFSYDVKMKEKGDIPEGYSVSREKKERFSLILESASTNQTSMYLCASSPIGQDGTDTQYFGPGTRLTVL.

CDR3 in amino acids: CSVEDALRSTYNEQFF. CDR3 in DNA: TGCAGCGTTGAAGATGCCCTTCGATCTACCTACAATGAGCAGTTCTTC. The rearrangement uses TRBV29-1 and TRBJ2-1; D is ambiguous. Germline loops: CDR1 SQVTM, CDR2 ANQGSEA. Between the trimmed V and J ends, which lost 0 bases and 2 bases, there was a span of 14 bases. CDR3 length: 16 amino acids.

The CDR3, as DNA: TGTGCCAGCAGCCAAGGGCGAAGGGAGCAAGAGACCCAGTACTTC. It translates to CASSQGRREQETQYF. The chain has TRBV3-1 (or the pseudogene TRBV3-2) and TRBJ2-5, with D possibly matching TRBD2 (5 bases). V lost 1 base to trimming and J lost 2 bases, with 11 bases between them. CDR3 length equals 15 residues. The germline CDR1 and CDR2 sequences are LGHDT and YNNKEL (reference sequence).

This chain joins TRBV2 and TRBJ2-5, with 7 positions matching TRBD2. Germline CDR1 is SNHLY and CDR2 is FYNNEI. Losses at the gene ends were 6 bases for V and 6 bases for J; bases not matched to a gene: 13. The CDR3 runs 15 residues. CDR3 loop: CASSRSGYPPKTQYF. The CDR3, as DNA: TGTGCCAGCAGCCGTAGCGGGTACCCCCCGAAGACCCAGTACTTC.

The rearrangement links TRBV5-1 to TRBJ1-2; a possible D gene is TRBD1 (6 bases). The CDR3 sequence is 17 residues long. The germline V and J ends were trimmed by 2 bases and 4 bases, with 21 bases remaining between them. Looked up from germline, CDR1 is SGHRS and CDR2 is YFSETQ. The CDR3 DNA reads TGCGCCAGCAGCTTTGGCGGATTCACACAGGGCTCCTATGGCTACACCTTC. Encoded protein: CASSFGGFTQGSYGYTF.

The chain carries TRBV2 and TRBJ2-5; D might be TRBD2 (6 bases). This CDR3 has 12 residues. Looked up from germline, CDR1 is SNHLY and CDR2 is FYNNEI. V lost 8 bases and J 5 bases, leaving 12 bases between the germline ends. The CDR3 DNA is TGTGCCAGCCAGCCAGCGGGCGAGACCCAGTACTTC. Its protein is CASQPAGETQYF.

The chain combines TRBV28 with TRBJ1-2; weak D call: TRBD1 (6 bases). The length of the CDR3 is 15 residues. The V gene's germline CDR1 is MDHEN and CDR2 SYDVKM. Trimming cost V 6 bases and J 4 bases, with 18 bases left between them. CDR3 in amino acids: CASSYSGGAGYGYTF. CDR3 nucleotide sequence: TGTGCCAGCAGCTATTCGGGGGGCGCGGGCTATGGCTACACCTTC.

The rearrangement uses TRBV7-9 and TRBJ2-1; maybe TRBD1 (7 bases). CDR1 is SEHNR, CDR2 FQNEAQ, per germline (reference sequence). Trimming took off 5 bases at V and 0 bases at J, with 11 bases between the two ends. This CDR3 spans 15 amino acids. CDR3 in DNA: TGTGCCAGCAGCCCCCAGGGGGGCTCCTACAATGAGCAGTTCTTC. Protein product: CASSPQGGSYNEQFF.

The chain recombines TRBV5-1 with TRBJ2-1, with 9 bases fitting TRBD2. The CDR3 loop spans 15 amino acids. Germline V CDR1 and CDR2: SGHRS, YFSETQ. V lost 3 bases to trimming and J lost 5 bases; unmatched junction nucleotides: 6. DNA for the CDR3: TGCGCCAGCAGCTCCTACTCTAGCGGGAACAATGAGCAGTTCTTC. Amino acids: CASSSYSSGNNEQFF.

The rearrangement uses TRBV29-1 and TRBJ1-1, with 7 bases fitting TRBD1. Trimming took 6 bases from V and 4 from J; bases not matched to a gene: 11. In germline, CDR1 is SQVTM, CDR2 ANQGSEA. This CDR3 is 14 amino acids long. CDR3 in DNA: TGCAGCGTGGCCCGACAGGGATCGGTCACTGAAGCTTTCTTT. Its translation is CSVARQGSVTEAFF. The variable domain in full, completed from reference TRBV29-1 and TRBJ1-1, reads SAVISQKPSRDICQRGTSLTIQCQVDSQVTMMFWYRQQPGQSLTLIATANQGSEATYESGFVIDKFPISRPNLTFSTLTVSNMSPEDSSIYLCSVARQGSVTEAFFGQGTRLTVV.

The chain uses TRBV5-1 and TRBJ2-1; 8 nucleotides agree with TRBD2. V shed 0 bases, J shed 4 bases, and the junction held 3 bases outside the gene matches. Germline V CDR1 and CDR2: SGHRS, YFSETQ. This CDR3 region has 15 residues. The CDR3 sequence: CASSLDSSGYNEQFF. In DNA form, the CDR3 reads TGCGCCAGCAGCTTGGATTCTAGCGGGTACAATGAGCAGTTCTTC.

This chain connects TRBV3-1 (or the pseudogene TRBV3-2) to TRBJ1-5; D call uncertain. From germline, CDR1 is LGHDT and CDR2 YNNKEL (reference sequence). The CDR3 loop spans 15 amino acids. V was trimmed by 2 bases and J by 0 bases, leaving 8 bases between them. The CDR3 region has the DNA TGTGCCAGCAGCCAAATGGCAGGTAGCAATCAGCCCCAGCATTTT. Translating gives CASSQMAGSNQPQHF.

V is TRBV6-2 or TRBV6-3 and J is TRBJ2-1, with 9 nucleotides matching TRBD2. From germline, CDR1 is MNHEY and CDR2 SVGEGT. The CDR3 loop spans 16 amino acids. Losses at the gene ends were 2 bases for V and 2 bases for J; bases not matched to a gene: 4. CDR3 sequence: CASSYMAGGTYNEQFF. CDR3 bases: TGTGCCAGCAGTTACATGGCGGGGGGGACCTACAATGAGCAGTTCTTC.

This clone turned up a few times. V usage is TRBV4-2 and J usage is TRBJ1-5; no reliable D call. The CDR3 extends over 15 amino acids. V lost 4 bases to trimming and J lost 4 bases, with 14 bases between them. Germline-derived CDR1 and CDR2 are LGHNA and YNFKEQ. The chain's CDR3 is CASSPAEDGNQPQHF. The CDR3 DNA follows: TGTGCCAGCAGCCCAGCGGAGGACGGAAATCAGCCCCAGCATTTT.

The CDR3 DNA sequence: TGTGCCAGTAGTATAGATACCCGGGGAACCCAGGACTATGGCTACACCTTC. This gives the protein CASSIDTRGTQDYGYTF. The chain couples TRBV19 to TRBJ1-2; D is unclear. The germline CDR1 and CDR2 sequences are LNHDA and SQIVND (reference sequence). Between the trimmed V and J ends, which lost 0 bases and 3 bases, there was a span of 17 bases. The CDR3 loop spans 17 amino acids.

This sequence joins TRBV9 and TRBJ2-2; 10 bases agree with TRBD2. From germline, CDR1 is SGDLS and CDR2 YYNGEE. The junction had 8 bases not matched to a gene; V was cut back by 2 bases and J by 7 bases. CDR3 length equals 16 residues. CDR3 in amino acids: CASSVASGSSGGELFF. Written as DNA, the CDR3 is TGTGCCAGCAGCGTCGCTAGCGGGAGCTCGGGCGGGGAGCTGTTTTTT.

The chain couples TRBV5-1 to TRBJ2-1; the match to TRBD2 covers 7 bases. This CDR3 comprises 15 residues. After removal of 0 bases from V and 3 bases from J, the junction contained 3 bases not matched to a gene. Germline CDR1 SGHRS, CDR2 YFSETQ. The CDR3, as DNA: TGCGCCAGCAGCTTGGGCGGGAGCCTCTACAATGAGCAGTTCTTC. Translated: CASSLGGSLYNEQFF.